This T cell receptor beta chain was sequenced during a study of blood T cells in healthy people across ages. Findings and caveats of the study: Possibly, changes in expanded clonotypes were confounded because donor CMV status was unknown.

This clonotype was observed a few times. Its specificity is unknown. Next came a second PCR, run for roughly 6 to 11 cycles, which used a sample-barcoded 5' primer along with a J-beta primer mix. Each CDR3 protein is one row after TCRdb ran MiXCR on the 5' RACE reads. The sample includes 800,000 or so distinct CDR3 sequences, 25% seen only once; the top ten take 3.7%. V lost 4 bases to trimming and J lost 6 bases, with 19 bases between them. Germline lookup yields CDR1 SGHTA and CDR2 FQGNSA. The CDR3 covers 15 residues. The sample also formed part of further work on T cells of mothers and their children. That paper adds: Per mother, over 9.5 million TCR beta CDR3 reads were obtained; per child, approximately 3 million. Mothers and children who were related shared slightly more overlap than unrelated pairs, but not significantly more.

The sample comprised blood. V is TRBV7-2 and J is TRBJ2-7; D remains ambiguous. This TCR was sampled from a boy aged 5-17 years in good health. The CDR3 is CASSSAGSRNFEQYF. The DNA of the CDR3 is TGTGCCAGCAGCTCAGCCGGGTCGAGGAACTTCGAGCAGTACTTC.